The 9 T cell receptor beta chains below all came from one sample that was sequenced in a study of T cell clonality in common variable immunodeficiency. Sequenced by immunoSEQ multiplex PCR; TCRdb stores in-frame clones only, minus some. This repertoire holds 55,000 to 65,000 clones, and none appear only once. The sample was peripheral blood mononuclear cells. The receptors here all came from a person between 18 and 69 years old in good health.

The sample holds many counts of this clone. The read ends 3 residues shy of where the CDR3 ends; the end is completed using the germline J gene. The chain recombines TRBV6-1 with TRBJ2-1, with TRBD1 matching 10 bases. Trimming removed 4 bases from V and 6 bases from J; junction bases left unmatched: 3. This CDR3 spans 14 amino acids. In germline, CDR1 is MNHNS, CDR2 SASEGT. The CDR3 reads CASSVWTGGNEQFF. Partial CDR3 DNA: TGTGCCAGCAGTGTCTGGACAGGGGGCAATGAG.

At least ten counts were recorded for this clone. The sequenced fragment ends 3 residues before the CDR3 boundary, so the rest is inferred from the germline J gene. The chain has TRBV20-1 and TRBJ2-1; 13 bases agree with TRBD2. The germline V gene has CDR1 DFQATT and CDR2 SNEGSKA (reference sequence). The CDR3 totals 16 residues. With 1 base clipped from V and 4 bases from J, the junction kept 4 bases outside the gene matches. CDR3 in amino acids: CSARGTSGSRYNEQFF. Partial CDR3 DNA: TGCAGTGCTAGAGGGACTAGCGGGAGTAGGTACAATGAG.

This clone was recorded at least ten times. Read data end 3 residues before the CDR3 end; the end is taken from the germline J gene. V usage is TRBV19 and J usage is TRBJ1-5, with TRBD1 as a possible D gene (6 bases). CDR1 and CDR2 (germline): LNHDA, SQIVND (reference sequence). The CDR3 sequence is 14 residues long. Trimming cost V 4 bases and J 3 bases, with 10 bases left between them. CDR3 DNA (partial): TGTGCCAGTAGTACGGGACACAACAATCAGCCC. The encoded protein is CASSTGHNNQP. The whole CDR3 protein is CASSTGHNNQPQHF. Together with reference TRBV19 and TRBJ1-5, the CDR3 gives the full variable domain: DGGITQSPKYLFRKEGQNVTLSCEQNLNHDAMYWYRQDPGQGLRLIYYSQIVNDFQKGDIAEGYSVSREKKESFPLTVTSAQKNPTAFYLCASSTGHNNQPQHFGDGTRLSIL.

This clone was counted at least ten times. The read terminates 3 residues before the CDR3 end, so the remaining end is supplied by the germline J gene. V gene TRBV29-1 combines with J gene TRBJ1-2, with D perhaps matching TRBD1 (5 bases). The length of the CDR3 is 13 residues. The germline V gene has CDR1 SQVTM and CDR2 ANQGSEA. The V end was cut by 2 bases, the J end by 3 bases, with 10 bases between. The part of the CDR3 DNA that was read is TGCAGCGTTGAAACAGGCACTCACTATGGC. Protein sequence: CSVETGTHYG. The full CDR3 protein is CSVETGTHYGYTF.

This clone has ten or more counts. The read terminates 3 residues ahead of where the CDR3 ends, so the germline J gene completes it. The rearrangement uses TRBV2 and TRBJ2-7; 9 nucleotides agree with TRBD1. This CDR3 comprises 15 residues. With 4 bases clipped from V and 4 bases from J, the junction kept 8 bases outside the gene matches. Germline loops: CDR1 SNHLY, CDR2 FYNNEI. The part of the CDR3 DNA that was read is TGTGCCAGCAGTGGGACAGGGGACTACCTATACGAG. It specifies CASSGTGDYLYE. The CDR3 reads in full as CASSGTGDYLYEQYF.

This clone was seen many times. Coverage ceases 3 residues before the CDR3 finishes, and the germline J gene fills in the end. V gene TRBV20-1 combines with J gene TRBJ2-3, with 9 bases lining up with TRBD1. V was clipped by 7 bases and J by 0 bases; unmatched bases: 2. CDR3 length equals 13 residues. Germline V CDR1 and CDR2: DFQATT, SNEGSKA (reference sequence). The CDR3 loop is CSGGTGSTDTQYF. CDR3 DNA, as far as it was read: TGCAGTGGCGGGACAGGGAGCACAGATACG.

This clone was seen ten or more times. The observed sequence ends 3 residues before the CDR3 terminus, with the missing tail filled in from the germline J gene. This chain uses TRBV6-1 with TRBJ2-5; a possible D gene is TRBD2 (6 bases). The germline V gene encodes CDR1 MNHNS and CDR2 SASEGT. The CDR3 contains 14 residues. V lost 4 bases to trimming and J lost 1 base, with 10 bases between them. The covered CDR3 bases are TGTGCCAGCAGTGTGCGGGGCCTCCAAGAGACC. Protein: CASSVRGLQET. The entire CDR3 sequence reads CASSVRGLQETQYF.

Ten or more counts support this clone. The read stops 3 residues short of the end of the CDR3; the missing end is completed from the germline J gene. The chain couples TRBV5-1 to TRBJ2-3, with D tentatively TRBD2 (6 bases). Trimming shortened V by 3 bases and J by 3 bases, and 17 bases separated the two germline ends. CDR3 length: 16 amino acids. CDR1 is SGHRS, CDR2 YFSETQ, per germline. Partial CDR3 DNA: TGCGCCAGCAGCTGGGCCGGGACTCCCAGTACAGATACG. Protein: CASSWAGTPSTDT. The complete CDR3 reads CASSWAGTPSTDTQYF.

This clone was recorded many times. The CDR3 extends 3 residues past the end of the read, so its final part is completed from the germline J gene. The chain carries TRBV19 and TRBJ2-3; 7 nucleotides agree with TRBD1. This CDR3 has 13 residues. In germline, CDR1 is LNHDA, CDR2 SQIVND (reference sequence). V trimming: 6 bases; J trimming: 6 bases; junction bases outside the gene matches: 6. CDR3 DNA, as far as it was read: TGTGCCAGTAGGAGACAGGGTCTGGATACG. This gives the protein CASRRQGLDT. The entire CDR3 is CASRRQGLDTQYF. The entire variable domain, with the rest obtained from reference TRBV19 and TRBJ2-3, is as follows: DGGITQSPKYLFRKEGQNVTLSCEQNLNHDAMYWYRQDPGQGLRLIYYSQIVNDFQKGDIAEGYSVSREKKESFPLTVTSAQKNPTAFYLCASRRQGLDTQYFGPGTRLTVL.